This passage covers 10 T cell receptor beta chains from one sample sequenced in a study of human T cells and chemical hapten exposure. The time point denotes: healthy volunteer bleed at 6 weeks. Total RNA was isolated from unfractionated whole blood. TCRdb re-analysed the RACE reads in MiXCR, keeping a single row per CDR3 protein. The sample lists roughly 43,000 distinct CDR3 sequences; around 3.4% were seen once. The specimen sequenced was whole blood. The receptors here all came from a human donor in good health. Some clones in this sample may be carry-over from other donors' samples.

Judged by abundance, this clonotype is medium-sized. The J gene is TRBJ2-3, the V gene TRBV7-2; D gene unclear. The CDR3 loop spans 14 amino acids. The V end was cut by 5 bases, the J end by 0 bases, with 9 bases between. Germline CDR1 is SGHTA and CDR2 is FQGNSA. The CDR3 region is CASSPTTSTDTQYF. CDR3 sequence (DNA): TGTGCCAGCAGCCCTACGACTAGCACAGATACGCAGTATTTT.

This clonotype was seen only a few times. The rearrangement joins TRBV3-1 to TRBJ2-7; D is unclear. The CDR3 has 16 residues. Trimming removed 6 bases at V and 4 bases at J, with 22 bases between. Germline V gene lookup returns CDR1 LGHDT and CDR2 YNNKEL (reference sequence). The CDR3 spells CASSFGRPYDGYEQYF. The CDR3 nucleotides are TGTGCCAGCAGTTTCGGACGGCCTTACGACGGGTACGAGCAGTACTTC.

The sample holds many counts of this clonotype. J is TRBJ2-2 and V is TRBV7-9; TRBD1 matches at 7 bases. The junction had 6 bases not matched to a gene; V was cut back by 7 bases and J by 1 base. The CDR3 loop spans 15 amino acids. Germline V gene lookup returns CDR1 SEHNR and CDR2 FQNEAQ (reference sequence). The CDR3 sequence: CASTPGQVNTGELFF. The CDR3 coding sequence is TGTGCCAGCACCCCCGGACAGGTGAACACCGGGGAGCTGTTTTTT.

This clonotype has a count of ten or more. The chain carries TRBV9 and TRBJ2-7; tentatively, D is TRBD1 (5 bases). V gave up 5 bases and J gave up 3 bases, with 12 bases separating them. The CDR3 contains 13 residues. The germline V gene encodes CDR1 SGDLS and CDR2 YYNGEE. This CDR3 reads CASSPTVGYEQYF. The CDR3 DNA reads TGTGCCAGCAGTCCGACAGTAGGCTACGAGCAGTACTTC.

This clonotype was counted at least ten times. The chain links TRBV20-1 to TRBJ1-1; perhaps TRBD1 as D (5 bases). The CDR3 runs 15 residues. V lost 3 bases, J lost 5 bases, and 19 bases lay in between. From germline, CDR1 is DFQATT and CDR2 SNEGSKA (reference sequence). CDR3: CSASAGNRRGTEAFF. Written as DNA, the CDR3 is TGCAGTGCTAGCGCCGGAAACAGGCGAGGGACTGAAGCTTTCTTT.

The chain has TRBV11-2 and TRBJ1-6; D is undetermined. Germline-derived CDR1 and CDR2 are SGHAT and FQNNGV. The CDR3 is 18 amino acids. Trimming pared 0 bases from V and 0 bases from J, leaving 12 bases between. CDR3 bases: TGTGCCAGCAGCTTAGAGAAGGGTTGGAGCTCCTATAATTCACCCCTCCACTTT. This translates into CASSLEKGWSSYNSPLHF.

The CDR3 here is CATHDLNRLNQPQHF. For the CDR3, the DNA is TGTGCCACCCACGACCTCAACAGGCTCAATCAGCCCCAGCATTTT. The gene calls are TRBV19 and TRBJ1-5; maybe TRBD1 (5 bases). The CDR3 is 15 amino acids. Trimming stripped 10 bases from V and 3 bases from J, with 19 bases between. The germline V gene has CDR1 LNHDA and CDR2 SQIVND (reference sequence).

This clonotype appeared many times. The rearrangement joins TRBV28 to TRBJ2-7, with a tentative D call TRBD1 (5 bases). V lost 3 bases, J lost 5 bases, and 11 bases lay in between. The CDR3 length is 13 residues. Germline-derived CDR1 and CDR2 are MDHEN and SYDVKM. This CDR3 reads CASSFRGRNEQYF. In DNA, the CDR3 is TGTGCCAGCAGTTTTAGGGGTAGAAACGAGCAGTACTTC.

Note on this clonotype: It may be a read error: a sequence one base away is much more abundant. The rearrangement links TRBV15 to TRBJ2-4; D not resolved. Germline assignment: CDR1 LNHNV and CDR2 YYDKDF (reference sequence). The CDR3 totals 17 residues. CDR3 loop: CATSRDPPSSPQNIRYF. The CDR3 DNA follows: TGTGCCACCAGCAGAGATCCCCCTAGTTCACCCCAGAACATTCGGTACTTC.

This clonotype was found a few times. V is TRBV20-1 and J is TRBJ1-2; 7 bases line up with TRBD1. Trimming removed 1 base from V and 8 bases from J; junction bases left unmatched: 10. The germline gives CDR1 DFQATT, CDR2 SNEGSKA (reference sequence). The CDR3 covers 14 residues. CDR3 nucleotides: TGCAGTGCTAGAGGCCCAGGGGGTTCTGGAGGCTACACCTTC. This translates into CSARGPGGSGGYTF.